The next 25 T cell receptor beta chains were all read from a single sample in a study of shared clonotypes between healthy human individuals. The table came from immunoSEQ multiplex PCR; TCRdb's copy has only in-frame clones and leaves some out. This sample yields about 490,000 clones, of which 81% are seen a single time; 12% belongs to the top ten. Sequences were obtained from PBMCs. These TCRs come from a woman between 40 and 55 years old in good health. Some clones in this sample may be carry-over from other donors' samples.

The chain joins TRBV5-5 to TRBJ2-3; the match to TRBD2 covers 7 bases. J was trimmed by 3 bases and V by 3 bases; bases with no gene match: 4. Germline lookup yields CDR1 SGHKS and CDR2 YYEKEE (reference sequence). The CDR3 contains 14 residues. CDR3 protein: CASSYRLATDTQYF. In DNA, the CDR3 is TGTGCCAGCAGCTACCGACTAGCTACAGATACGCAGTATTTT.

The chain links TRBV6-4 to TRBJ2-1, with D possibly TRBD2 on 5 matching bases. The germline V gene encodes CDR1 MRHNA and CDR2 SNTAGT. The CDR3 has 13 amino acids. Trimming removed 4 bases from V and 5 bases from J, with 9 bases in between. CDR3 region: CASSVETNNEQFF. CDR3 nucleotides: TGTGCCAGCAGTGTGGAGACTAACAATGAGCAGTTCTTC.

The rearrangement joins TRBV27 to TRBJ2-5; perhaps TRBD2 as D (6 bases). The CDR3 spans 13 residues. Trimming removed 3 bases at V and 3 bases at J, with 8 bases between. In germline, CDR1 is MNHEY, CDR2 SMNVEV (reference sequence). CDR3 DNA: TGTGCCAGCAGTTTCGGACTAAAAGAGACCCAGTACTTC. Translated, it gives CASSFGLKETQYF.

V usage is TRBV27 and J usage is TRBJ2-1; D gene uncertain. Germline CDR1 is MNHEY and CDR2 is SMNVEV (reference sequence). V was pared by 6 bases and J by 0 bases, with 12 bases between. This CDR3 spans 15 amino acids. The CDR3 protein is CASSPRRSSYNEQFF. CDR3 bases: TGTGCCAGCAGCCCTAGGCGAAGCTCCTACAATGAGCAGTTCTTC.

On this clone itself: Given a far larger clone just one base away, this is likely a sequencing read error. This chain uses TRBV18 with TRBJ1-1; 11 nucleotides align to TRBD1. This CDR3 contains 16 residues. The germline V gene encodes CDR1 KGHSH and CDR2 LQKENI. The CDR3 region has the DNA TGTGCCAGCTCACCCATGGGGACAGGGGGGGATACTGAATCTTTCTTT. Translated, it gives CASSPMGTGGDTESFF.

This sequence joins TRBV4-1 and TRBJ1-3, with 11 bases matching TRBD1. CDR3 length: 18 residues. Per the germline V gene, CDR1 is MGHRA and CDR2 is YSYEKL. Germline trimming cut 1 base from V and 0 bases from J; bases unmatched to any gene: 5. CDR3 sequence: CASSQGTGGLLSGNTIYF. DNA for the CDR3: TGCGCCAGCAGCCAAGGGACAGGGGGCCTCCTCTCTGGAAACACCATATATTTT.

The chain couples TRBV6-4 to TRBJ1-2, with D possibly TRBD1 on 6 matching bases. V dropped 4 bases and J dropped 4 bases, with 22 bases sitting between them. CDR1 is MRHNA and CDR2 is SNTAGT in the germline V gene. This CDR3 spans 17 amino acids. The CDR3 region is CASSATGSEVVLYGYTF. The CDR3, as DNA: TGTGCCAGCAGTGCAACAGGGTCGGAAGTCGTCCTCTATGGCTACACCTTC.

Regarding this clone: An end of the junction differs from the germline gene, which may be a read error. The rearrangement links TRBV27 to TRBJ2-7, with 7 bases matching TRBD2. Germline CDR1 is MNHEY and CDR2 is SMNVEV (reference sequence). This CDR3 is built from 15 residues. The CDR3 loop reads CASNPSAGVSNEQYF. CDR3 DNA sequence: TGTGCCAGCAACCCCAGCGCGGGAGTCTCCAACGAGCAGTACTTC.

Comment on this clone: It differs at one base from a far larger clone, so likely a read error. A read error is likely, as this CDR3 ends without the conserved phenylalanine or tryptophan. This chain links TRBV28 with TRBJ2-7; D remains ambiguous. Trimming stripped 2 bases from V and 6 bases from J, with 14 bases between. The CDR3 totals 14 residues. Germline CDR1 is MDHEN and CDR2 is SYDVKM. The CDR3 bases are TGTGCCAGCAGTTTAATGAAGTTTTACAGCGAGCAGTACTTA. It encodes CASSLMKFYSEQYL.

The chain is built from TRBV19 and TRBJ1-4; 10 bases are a match to TRBD1. Losses at the gene ends were 6 bases for V and 8 bases for J; bases not matched to a gene: 9. This CDR3 is 15 amino acids long. The germline CDR1 and CDR2 sequences are LNHDA and SQIVND (reference sequence). The CDR3 spells CASSIRQGAGEKLFF. CDR3 nucleotides: TGTGCCAGTAGCATCCGACAGGGGGCAGGCGAAAAACTGTTTTTT.

This clone was observed a few times. This rearrangement joins TRBV6-1 to TRBJ2-1; unclear D gene. Germline loops: CDR1 MNHNS, CDR2 SASEGT. The germline V and J ends were trimmed by 0 bases and 9 bases, with 12 bases remaining between them. The CDR3 contains 14 residues. CDR3: CASSEAIDLGEQFF. The CDR3, as DNA: TGTGCCAGCAGTGAAGCTATTGACCTCGGTGAGCAGTTCTTC.

The J gene is TRBJ1-1, the V gene TRBV11-2; no reliable D call. The germline gives CDR1 SGHAT, CDR2 FQNNGV. There are 15 residues in the CDR3. V was cut by 6 bases and J by 1 base, with 15 bases left in between. This chain's CDR3 is CASRSPTVRNTEAFF. The CDR3 nucleotides are TGTGCCAGCAGATCACCCACGGTTCGGAACACTGAAGCTTTCTTT.

This clone was counted ten times or more. The V and J genes are TRBV5-6 and TRBJ1-2; 7 bases line up with TRBD1. The CDR3 runs 15 residues. After removal of 2 bases from V and 2 bases from J, the junction contained 6 bases not matched to a gene. Looked up from germline, CDR1 is SGHDT and CDR2 is YYEEEE. DNA of the CDR3: TGTGCCAGCAGCTTCGGGGCAGGGGGAAACTATGGCTACACCTTC. Residues: CASSFGAGGNYGYTF.

This sequence joins TRBV27 and TRBJ2-3, with D perhaps TRBD2 (5 bases). Germline V gene data show CDR1 as MNHEY and CDR2 as SMNVEV (reference sequence). The V gene lost 2 bases and the J gene lost 4 bases, with 13 bases spanning the gap. This CDR3 spans 15 amino acids. CDR3 nucleotides: TGTGCCAGCAGTTTAGGTGGGAGTGTGGCAGATACGCAGTATTTT. Protein sequence: CASSLGGSVADTQYF.

This clone was observed once. The chain links TRBV6-1 to TRBJ1-2; D not resolved. The ends were cut back, 3 bases at V and 4 bases at J, with 9 bases in the middle. The CDR3 has 13 residues. Germline lookup yields CDR1 MNHNS and CDR2 SASEGT. The CDR3 here is CASSDNGIYGYTF. The CDR3 region has the DNA TGTGCCAGCAGTGATAACGGAATCTATGGCTACACCTTC.

This clone is a singleton in its sample. The V call is TRBV7-9, the J call TRBJ2-7; D is unresolved. This CDR3 contains 14 residues. The germline gives CDR1 SEHNR, CDR2 FQNEAQ (reference sequence). V was pared by 7 bases and J by 2 bases, with 15 bases between. CDR3 coding DNA: TGTGCCAGCACCCTCGGTGGGGAACCCTACGAGCAGTACTTC. Protein sequence: CASTLGGEPYEQYF.

The genes are TRBV6-5 and TRBJ1-4, with TRBD1 as a possible D gene (5 bases). CDR1 and CDR2 (germline): MNHEY, SVGAGI. Trimming took off 2 bases at V and 8 bases at J, with 15 bases between the two ends. The CDR3 contains 15 residues. The CDR3 DNA is TGTGCCAGCAGTTACGGGGCAGGAGGTCGGGAAAAACTGTTTTTT. Its protein product is CASSYGAGGREKLFF.

The genes are TRBV10-1 and TRBJ2-7; D is unclear. V lost 2 bases and J 3 bases, leaving 17 bases between the germline ends. The CDR3 loop spans 16 amino acids. Germline V lookup: CDR1 WNHNN, CDR2 SYGVQD (reference sequence). The DNA of the CDR3 is TGCGCCAGCAGTGAGGGTAGAGGAGCCAACCTCTACGAGCAGTACTTC. Protein: CASSEGRGANLYEQYF.

The V gene is TRBV6-1, the J gene TRBJ2-1, with D possibly matching TRBD1 (6 bases). Trimming stripped 4 bases from V and 2 bases from J, with 12 bases between. In germline, CDR1 is MNHNS, CDR2 SASEGT. The CDR3 is 15 residues long. CDR3 protein: CASSAGQPTYNEQFF. In DNA, the CDR3 is TGTGCCAGCAGTGCGGGACAACCAACCTACAATGAGCAGTTCTTC.

The chain has TRBV5-1 and TRBJ1-6; TRBD1 matches at 9 bases. This CDR3 is 16 amino acids long. CDR1 is SGHRS and CDR2 is YFSETQ in the germline V gene. V lost 0 bases, J lost 6 bases, and 4 bases stayed unmatched. The CDR3 loop reads CASSLADRGSNSPLHF. DNA of the CDR3: TGCGCCAGCAGCTTGGCGGACAGGGGTAGTAATTCACCCCTCCACTTT.

V and J are TRBV4-3 and TRBJ2-3; D call uncertain. The CDR3 loop spans 16 amino acids. V dropped 1 base and J dropped 2 bases, with 13 bases sitting between them. Germline lookup yields CDR1 LGHNA and CDR2 YSLEER. This CDR3 is CASSQVPDLDTDTQYF. CDR3 DNA: TGCGCCAGCAGCCAAGTTCCAGATTTGGACACAGATACGCAGTATTTT.

The V and J genes are TRBV28 and TRBJ2-1; no firm D call. Germline V gene sequence: CDR1 MDHEN, CDR2 SYDVKM. The V end was cut by 6 bases, the J end by 0 bases, with 9 bases between. This CDR3 has 14 amino acids. The CDR3 DNA sequence: TGTGCCAGCAGCTCCTCCCCCTCCTACAATGAGCAGTTCTTC. It is translated as CASSSSPSYNEQFF.

The chain uses TRBV19 and TRBJ1-2; no clear D. Germline V gene sequence: CDR1 LNHDA, CDR2 SQIVND (reference sequence). The CDR3 totals 14 residues. Trimming stripped 0 bases from V and 3 bases from J, with 8 bases between. The CDR3 reads CASSIDPAYYGYTF. The CDR3 DNA is TGTGCCAGTAGTATAGATCCGGCGTACTATGGCTACACCTTC.

The rearrangement links TRBV7-2 to TRBJ2-3; D remains ambiguous. Germline-derived CDR1 and CDR2 are SGHTA and FQGNSA. The length of the CDR3 is 15 residues. The V end lost 1 base, the J end lost 1 base, and 9 bases lay between the germline ends. The CDR3 DNA sequence: TGTGCCAGCAGCTTAGGGGAATTCCGCACAGATACGCAGTATTTT. This codes for CASSLGEFRTDTQYF. The complete variable domain, with remaining parts taken from reference TRBV7-2 and TRBJ2-3, reads GAGVSQSPSNKVTEKGKDVELRCDPISGHTALYWYRQSLGQGLEFLIYFQGNSAPDKSGLPSDRFSAERTGGSVSTLTIQRTQQEDSAVYLCASSLGEFRTDTQYFGPGTRLTVL.

The chain couples TRBV6-5 to TRBJ2-5; the D gene is possibly TRBD2 (6 bases). Germline CDR1 reads MNHEY; CDR2 reads SVGAGI. V was clipped by 5 bases and J by 4 bases, with 11 bases between them. The CDR3 runs 13 residues. Here the CDR3 reads CASSLARGETQYF. CDR3 bases: TGTGCCAGCAGTCTAGCGAGGGGAGAGACCCAGTACTTC.